The 3 T cell receptor beta chains below come from one sample, sequenced in a study of Graves' ophthalmopathy and Graves' hyperthyroidism. Beta-chain TCR CDR3 regions were amplified from RNA transcripts. Second-round multiplex PCR came after first-round RT-PCR with HTBI primers. MiXCR, applied by TCRdb to the multiplex PCR reads, yields one record per CDR3 protein. The sample has roughly 1.1 million distinct CDR3 sequences; less than 45% are singletons. Sequences were obtained from peripheral blood or thyroid tissue (not recorded which). All receptors come from an adult man with Graves' hyperthyroidism.

This clonotype occurred many times. CDR3 sequence: CASRRGGGLVQGEKLFF. The CDR3 nucleotides are TGTGCCAGCAGGCGTGGCGGGGGTCTCGTCCAAGGAGAAAAACTGTTTTTT. This sequence joins TRBV25-1 and TRBJ1-4; a possible D gene is TRBD1 (5 bases). Germline V CDR1 and CDR2: MGHDK, SYGVNS. V was shortened by 6 bases and J by 8 bases, with 25 bases between the two germline ends. The CDR3 totals 17 residues. Variable domain in full (rest from reference TRBV25-1 and TRBJ1-4): EADIYQTPRYLVIGTGKKITLECSQTMGHDKMYWYQQDPGMELHLIHYSYGVNSTEKGDLSSESTVSRIRTEHFPLTLESARPSHTSQYLCASRRGGGLVQGEKLFFGSGTQLSVL.

The chain has TRBV28 and TRBJ2-5; D is unclear. The germline gives CDR1 MDHEN, CDR2 SYDVKM. CDR3 length: 14 residues. Trimming pared 4 bases from V and 2 bases from J, leaving 11 bases between. CDR3 loop: CASSSPTLQETQYF. The CDR3 DNA reads TGTGCCAGCAGTTCCCCCACTTTACAAGAGACCCAGTACTTC. Variable domain in full (rest from reference TRBV28 and TRBJ2-5): DVKVTQSSRYLVKRTGEKVFLECVQDMDHENMFWYRQDPGLGLRLIYFSYDVKMKEKGDIPEGYSVSREKKERFSLILESASTNQTSMYLCASSSPTLQETQYFGPGTRLLVL.

DNA for the CDR3: TGTGCCAGTAGTATAGGGGGACCGAGCTACGAGCAGTACTTC. Encoded protein: CASSIGGPSYEQYF. This chain connects TRBV19 to TRBJ2-7; D possibly uses TRBD1 or TRBD2 (5 bases each). Trimming left V 1 base short and J 3 bases short, with 10 bases between. Looked up from germline, CDR1 is LNHDA and CDR2 is SQIVND (reference sequence). The CDR3 totals 14 residues.